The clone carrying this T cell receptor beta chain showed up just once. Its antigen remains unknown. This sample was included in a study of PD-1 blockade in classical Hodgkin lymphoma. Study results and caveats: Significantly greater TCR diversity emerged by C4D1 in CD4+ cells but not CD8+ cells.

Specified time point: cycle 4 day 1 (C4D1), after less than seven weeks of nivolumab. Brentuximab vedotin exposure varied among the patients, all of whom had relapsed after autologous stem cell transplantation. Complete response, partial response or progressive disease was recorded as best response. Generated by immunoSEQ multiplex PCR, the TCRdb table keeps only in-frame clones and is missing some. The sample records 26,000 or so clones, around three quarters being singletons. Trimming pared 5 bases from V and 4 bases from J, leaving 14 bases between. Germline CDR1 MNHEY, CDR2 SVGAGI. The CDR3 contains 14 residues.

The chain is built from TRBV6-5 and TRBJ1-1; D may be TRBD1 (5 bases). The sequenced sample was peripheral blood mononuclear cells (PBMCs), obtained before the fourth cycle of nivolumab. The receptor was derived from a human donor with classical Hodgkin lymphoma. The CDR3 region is CASSARVGVTEAFF. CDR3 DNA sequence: TGTGCCAGCAGTGCACGGGTGGGGGTCACTGAAGCTTTCTTT.